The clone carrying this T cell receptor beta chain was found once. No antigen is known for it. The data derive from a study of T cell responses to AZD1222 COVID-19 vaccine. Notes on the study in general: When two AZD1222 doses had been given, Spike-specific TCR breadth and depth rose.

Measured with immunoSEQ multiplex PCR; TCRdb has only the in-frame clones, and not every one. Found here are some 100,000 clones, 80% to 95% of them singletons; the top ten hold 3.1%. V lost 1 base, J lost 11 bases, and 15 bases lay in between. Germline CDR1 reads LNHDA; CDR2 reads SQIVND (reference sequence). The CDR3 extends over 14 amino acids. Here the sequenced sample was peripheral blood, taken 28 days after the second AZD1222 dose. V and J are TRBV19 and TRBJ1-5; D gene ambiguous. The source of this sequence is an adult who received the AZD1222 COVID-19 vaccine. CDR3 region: CASSIVVEFGTQHF. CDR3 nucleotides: TGTGCCAGTAGTATAGTAGTAGAATTTGGGACCCAGCATTTT.